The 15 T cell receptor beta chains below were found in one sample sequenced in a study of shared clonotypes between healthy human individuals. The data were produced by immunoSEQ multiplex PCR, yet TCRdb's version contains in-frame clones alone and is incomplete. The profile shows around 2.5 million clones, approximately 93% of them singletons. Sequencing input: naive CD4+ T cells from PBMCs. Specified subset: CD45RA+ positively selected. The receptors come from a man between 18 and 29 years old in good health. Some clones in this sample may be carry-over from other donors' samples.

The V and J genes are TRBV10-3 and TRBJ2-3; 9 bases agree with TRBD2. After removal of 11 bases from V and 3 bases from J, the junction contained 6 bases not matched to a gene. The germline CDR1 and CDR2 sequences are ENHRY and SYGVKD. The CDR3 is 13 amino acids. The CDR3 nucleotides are TGTGCCGCCACGACTAGCGGAACAGATACGCAGTATTTT. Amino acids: CAATTSGTDTQYF.

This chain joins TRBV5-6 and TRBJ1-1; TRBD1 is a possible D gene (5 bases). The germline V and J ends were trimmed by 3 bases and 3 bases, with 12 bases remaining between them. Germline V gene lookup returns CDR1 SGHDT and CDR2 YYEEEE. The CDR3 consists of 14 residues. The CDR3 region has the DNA TGTGCCAGCAGCTCGGGACTGGGCGACACTGAAGCTTTCTTT. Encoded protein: CASSSGLGDTEAFF.

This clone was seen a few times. CDR3 in DNA: TGTGCCAGCAGTTACCCGGCTACAGGGAACACTGAAGCTTTCTTT. It encodes CASSYPATGNTEAFF. The J gene is TRBJ1-1, the V gene TRBV6-6; D might be TRBD1 (5 bases). Deletions cut 2 bases from V and 1 base from J, with 11 bases between. CDR1 is MNHNY and CDR2 is SVGAGI in the germline V gene (reference sequence). This CDR3 contains 15 residues.

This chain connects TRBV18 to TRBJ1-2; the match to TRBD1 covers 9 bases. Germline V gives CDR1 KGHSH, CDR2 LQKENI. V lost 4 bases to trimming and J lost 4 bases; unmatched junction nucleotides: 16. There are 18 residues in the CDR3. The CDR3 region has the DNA TGTGCCAGCTCACGACTGGGGGAACCGGGACAGGGTTTCTATGGCTACACCTTC. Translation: CASSRLGEPGQGFYGYTF.

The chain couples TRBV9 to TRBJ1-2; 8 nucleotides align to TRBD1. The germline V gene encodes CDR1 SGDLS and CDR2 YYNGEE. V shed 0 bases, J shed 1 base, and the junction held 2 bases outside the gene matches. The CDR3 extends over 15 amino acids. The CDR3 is CASSVAGGINYGYTF. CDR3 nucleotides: TGTGCCAGCAGCGTAGCAGGGGGCATTAACTATGGCTACACCTTC. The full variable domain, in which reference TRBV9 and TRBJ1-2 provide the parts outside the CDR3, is DSGVTQTPKHLITATGQRVTLRCSPRSGDLSVYWYQQSLDQGLQFLIQYYNGEERAKGNILERFSAQQFPDLHSELNLSSLELGDSALYFCASSVAGGINYGYTFGSGTRLTVV.

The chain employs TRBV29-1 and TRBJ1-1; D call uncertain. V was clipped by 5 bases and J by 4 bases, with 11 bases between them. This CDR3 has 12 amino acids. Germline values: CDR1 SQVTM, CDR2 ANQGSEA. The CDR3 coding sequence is TGCAGCGTTCAGGAGGGAGTCACTGAAGCTTTCTTT. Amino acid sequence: CSVQEGVTEAFF. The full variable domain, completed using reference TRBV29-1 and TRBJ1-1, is SAVISQKPSRDICQRGTSLTIQCQVDSQVTMMFWYRQQPGQSLTLIATANQGSEATYESGFVIDKFPISRPNLTFSTLTVSNMSPEDSSIYLCSVQEGVTEAFFGQGTRLTVV.

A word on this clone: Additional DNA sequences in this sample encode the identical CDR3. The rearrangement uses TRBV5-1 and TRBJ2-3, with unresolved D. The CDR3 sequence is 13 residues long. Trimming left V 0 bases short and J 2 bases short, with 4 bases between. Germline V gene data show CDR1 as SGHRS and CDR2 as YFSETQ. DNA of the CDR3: TGCGCCAGCAGCTTGGGGAACACAGATACGCAGTATTTT. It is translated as CASSLGNTDTQYF.

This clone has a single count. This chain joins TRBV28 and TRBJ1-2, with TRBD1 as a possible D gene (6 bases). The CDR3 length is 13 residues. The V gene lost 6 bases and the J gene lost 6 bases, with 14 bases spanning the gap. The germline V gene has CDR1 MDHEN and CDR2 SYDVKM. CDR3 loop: CASSEPRDNGYTF. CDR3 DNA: TGTGCCAGCAGCGAACCCCGGGACAATGGCTACACCTTC.

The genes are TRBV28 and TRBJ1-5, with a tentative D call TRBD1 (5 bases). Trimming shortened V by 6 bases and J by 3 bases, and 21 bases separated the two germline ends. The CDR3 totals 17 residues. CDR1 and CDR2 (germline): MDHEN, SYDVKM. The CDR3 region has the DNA TGTGCCAGCAGACCCTATCCCCGGGACGGCTACAATCAGCCCCAGCATTTT. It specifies CASRPYPRDGYNQPQHF. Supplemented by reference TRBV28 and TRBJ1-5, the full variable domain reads DVKVTQSSRYLVKRTGEKVFLECVQDMDHENMFWYRQDPGLGLRLIYFSYDVKMKEKGDIPEGYSVSREKKERFSLILESASTNQTSMYLCASRPYPRDGYNQPQHFGDGTRLSIL.

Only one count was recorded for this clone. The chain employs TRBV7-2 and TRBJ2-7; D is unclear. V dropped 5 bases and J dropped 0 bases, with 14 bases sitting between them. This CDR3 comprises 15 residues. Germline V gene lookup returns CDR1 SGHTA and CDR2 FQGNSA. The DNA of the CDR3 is TGTGCCAGCAGCCGCCCTACCTCTAACTCCTACGAGCAGTACTTC. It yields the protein CASSRPTSNSYEQYF.

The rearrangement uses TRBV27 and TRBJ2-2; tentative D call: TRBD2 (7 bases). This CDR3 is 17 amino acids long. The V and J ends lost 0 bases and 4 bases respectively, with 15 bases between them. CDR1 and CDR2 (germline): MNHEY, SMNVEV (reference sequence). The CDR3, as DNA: TGTGCCAGCAGTTTATCCGGGGGGCTCGGGACCACCGGGGAGCTGTTTTTT. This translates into CASSLSGGLGTTGELFF.

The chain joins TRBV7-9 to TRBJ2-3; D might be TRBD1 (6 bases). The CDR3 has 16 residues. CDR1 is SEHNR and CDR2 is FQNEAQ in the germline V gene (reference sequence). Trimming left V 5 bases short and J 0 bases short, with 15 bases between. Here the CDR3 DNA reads TGTGCCAGCAGCCAACGGTCAGGGGTTAGCACAGATACGCAGTATTTT. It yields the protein CASSQRSGVSTDTQYF.

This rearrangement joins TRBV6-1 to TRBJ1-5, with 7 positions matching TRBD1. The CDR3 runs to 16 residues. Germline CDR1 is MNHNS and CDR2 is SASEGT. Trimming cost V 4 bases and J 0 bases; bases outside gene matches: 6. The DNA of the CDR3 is TGTGCCAGCAGTGCGTTACAGGGGAATAGCAATCAGCCCCAGCATTTT. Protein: CASSALQGNSNQPQHF.

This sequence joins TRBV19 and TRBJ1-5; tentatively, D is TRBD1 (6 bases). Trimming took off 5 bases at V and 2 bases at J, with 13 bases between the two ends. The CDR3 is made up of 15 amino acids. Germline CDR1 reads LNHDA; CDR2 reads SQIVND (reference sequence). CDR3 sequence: CASSPRGGGNQPQHF. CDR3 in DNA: TGTGCCAGTAGTCCGCGGGGGGGCGGCAATCAGCCCCAGCATTTT.

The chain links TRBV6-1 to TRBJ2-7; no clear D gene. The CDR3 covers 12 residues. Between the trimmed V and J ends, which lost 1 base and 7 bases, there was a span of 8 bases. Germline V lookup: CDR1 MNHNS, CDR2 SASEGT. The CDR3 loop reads CASSEGSPEQYF. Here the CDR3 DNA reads TGTGCCAGCAGTGAAGGTTCGCCTGAGCAGTACTTC.